The next 6 T cell receptor beta chains were all read from a single sample in a study of T cells in Graves' hyperthyroidism and ophthalmopathy. Amplification of TCR beta CDR3 regions used RNA as the template. An initial round of RT-PCR targeting the TCR CDR3 relied on the HTBI primer set. Each CDR3 protein gets one entry after TCRdb re-called the multiplex PCR reads with MiXCR. The data contain 370,000 or so distinct CDR3 sequences, 25% of them singletons. The sample was blood. Source of these receptors: a middle-aged man with Graves' hyperthyroidism.

J is TRBJ2-7 and V is TRBV20-1; 9 nucleotides line up with TRBD1. This CDR3 is 14 amino acids long. Trimming at V came to 2 bases and at J to 2 bases, leaving 4 bases not matched to a gene. Germline V gene lookup returns CDR1 DFQATT and CDR2 SNEGSKA (reference sequence). The CDR3 here is CSARRQGGPYEQYF. In DNA, the CDR3 is TGCAGTGCTAGAAGACAGGGGGGGCCCTACGAGCAGTACTTC.

Only a few counts were recorded for this clonotype. The V gene is TRBV6-6, the J gene TRBJ2-7; D possibly corresponds to TRBD2 (6 bases). V was clipped by 0 bases and J by 0 bases, with 12 bases between them. CDR1 is MNHNY and CDR2 is SVGAGI in the germline V gene (reference sequence). This CDR3 is built from 16 residues. As DNA, the CDR3 is TGTGCCAGCAGTTACTCGTTGGGACTGAACTCCTACGAGCAGTACTTC. Translated: CASSYSLGLNSYEQYF.

The chain carries TRBV12-5 and TRBJ2-2, with TRBD2 identical over 12 bases. The CDR3 has 18 residues. The germline CDR1 and CDR2 sequences are LGHNT and FRNRAP. The V and J ends lost 2 bases and 5 bases, in that order; junction bases with no gene match: 9. The CDR3 DNA reads as TGTGCTAGTGGTTTGTCCACCACTAGCGGGAGGTCGACCGGGGAGCTGTTTTTT. It specifies CASGLSTTSGRSTGELFF.

This clonotype was detected many times. This rearrangement joins TRBV12-3 or TRBV12-4 to TRBJ2-7; D is perhaps TRBD2 (5 bases). Between the trimmed V and J ends, which lost 4 bases and 6 bases, there was a span of 19 bases. This CDR3 has 15 amino acids. The CDR3 region is CASSSAPKSGGEQYF. CDR3 sequence (DNA): TGTGCCAGCAGTTCAGCCCCGAAGAGCGGTGGCGAGCAGTACTTC.

The J gene is TRBJ2-2, the V gene TRBV11-2; maybe TRBD2 (7 bases). Looked up from germline, CDR1 is SGHAT and CDR2 is FQNNGV. The CDR3 length is 14 residues. V lost 0 bases to trimming and J lost 6 bases, with 8 bases between them. This chain's CDR3 is CASSLEGGPGELFF. The CDR3 bases are TGTGCCAGCAGCTTAGAGGGGGGGCCCGGGGAGCTGTTTTTT. Full variable domain (remainder filled in from reference TRBV11-2 and TRBJ2-2): EAGVAQSPRYKIIEKRQSVAFWCNPISGHATLYWYQQILGQGPKLLIQFQNNGVVDDSQLPKDRFSAERLKGVDSTLKIQPAKLEDSAVYLCASSLEGGPGELFFGEGSRLTVL.

The genes are TRBV20-1 and TRBJ1-5; D is possibly TRBD1 (5 bases). The CDR3 contains 14 residues. The germline CDR1 and CDR2 sequences are DFQATT and SNEGSKA (reference sequence). The V and J ends lost 2 bases and 0 bases respectively, with 8 bases between them. The CDR3 loop reads CSARTGNSNQPQHF. The CDR3 bases are TGCAGTGCTAGAACAGGTAATAGCAATCAGCCCCAGCATTTT.